A single T cell receptor (beta chain) is shown here with its context. This record belongs to a study of glioma-infiltrating T cells after dendritic cell vaccination. Between the trimmed V and J ends, which lost 6 bases and 1 base, there was a span of 16 bases. Per germline, CDR1 KGHSH and CDR2 LQKENI. The CDR3 is 15 residues long. TCRB CDR3 was amplified from 2 ug genomic DNA or less. The method was immunoSEQ multiplex PCR; TCRdb's version includes in-frame clones alone and lacks a portion of them. The sample carries fewer than 35,000 clones, 90% to 95% recorded once. This sample comprised blood, obtained before dendritic cell vaccination. The origin of this receptor is a human donor with glioblastoma. The chain joins TRBV18 to TRBJ2-7; weak D call: TRBD2 (6 bases). Written as DNA, the CDR3 is TGTGCCAGCTCCCCAGGAGGGGACCCTTCCTACGAGCAGTACTTC. Its protein is CASSPGGDPSYEQYF.